The clone carrying this T cell receptor beta chain was seen once. What it binds is unknown. The sample is drawn from a study of follicular helper T cells after annual influenza vaccination. Study conclusions and caveats: Plasmablast frequency change correlated with clonality change in ICOS+CD38+ cTfh.

TCRdb's table, derived via immunoSEQ multiplex PCR, lists solely in-frame clones and lacks some. The data hold under 15,000 clones, with around 82% observed a single time. The V gene end was trimmed by 4 bases and the J gene end by 0 bases; junction bases not matched to a gene: 5. Germline values: CDR1 MGHRA, CDR2 YSYEKL. This CDR3 comprises 16 residues. Time point here: 2014-2015 season, pre-vaccination. This chain joins TRBV4-1 and TRBJ1-1, with 10 bases identical to TRBD1. The sequencing used CXCR5- memory CD4+ T cells sorted from blood, collected on the day of influenza vaccination. The clonotype was recovered from an adult who received the influenza vaccine. CDR3: CASSPDRGGVNTEAFF. The DNA of the CDR3 is TGCGCCAGCAGCCCGGACAGGGGGGGGGTGAACACTGAAGCTTTCTTT.